The 5 T cell receptor beta chains given below trace back to one sample, sequenced in a study of identical twins. TCRdb re-analysed the 5' RACE reads in MiXCR, keeping a single row per CDR3 protein. In the table there are under 900,000 distinct CDR3 sequences, roughly 20% of which are singletons. In addition, the sample was reused for a study of T cells expressing NK-cell markers.

Sequences were obtained from PBMCs. The receptors shown here come from a woman aged 18-29 years in good health.

The table lists this clonotype with many counts. At one end the junction does not follow the germline gene, possibly because of a read error. Here the CDR3 DNA reads TGTGCCAGCTCCGGGGGCCTAAACACCGTGGAGCTGTTTTTT. This sequence encodes CASSGGLNTVELFF. The chain links TRBV12-3 or TRBV12-4 to TRBJ2-2, with D perhaps given as TRBD1 or TRBD2 (6 bases each). There are 14 residues in the CDR3.

The V call is TRBV15, the J call TRBJ2-7; tentatively, D is TRBD2 (7 bases). Germline lookup yields CDR1 LNHNV and CDR2 YYDKDF (reference sequence). Trimming shortened V by 5 bases and J by 2 bases, and 13 bases separated the two germline ends. The CDR3 spans 14 residues. The CDR3 DNA sequence: TGTGCCACCAGCGGTCGGGGGGCAGCCTACGAGCAGTACTTC. Its protein is CATSGRGAAYEQYF.

This clonotype was found a few times. This chain uses TRBV6-1 with TRBJ1-2; 8 nucleotides align to TRBD1. There are 16 residues in the CDR3. Per the germline V gene, CDR1 is MNHNS and CDR2 is SASEGT. V lost 6 bases, J lost 5 bases, and 14 bases stayed unmatched. The CDR3 loop is CASRSTGAASRYGYTF. Written as DNA, the CDR3 is TGTGCCAGCAGGTCGACAGGGGCGGCTAGTCGATATGGCTACACCTTC.

About this clonotype: A junction boundary mismatches the germline segment, possibly from a read error. CDR3 nucleotide sequence: TGTGCCAGCGGCTTGGAGACCCAGTACTTC. This codes for CASGLETQYF. The V call is TRBV7-2, the J call TRBJ2-5; unclear D gene. The germline gives CDR1 SGHTA, CDR2 FQGNSA. This CDR3 is 10 amino acids long.

This clonotype has only a few counts. The DNA of the CDR3 is TGTGCCAGCAGCTTAGGAACGACGGGGCAGTCCAATGAGCAGTTCTTC. Translation gives CASSLGTTGQSNEQFF. The gene calls are TRBV11-2 and TRBJ2-1; D might be TRBD1 or TRBD2, each matching 5 bases. CDR3 length: 16 amino acids. CDR1 and CDR2 from the germline V gene are SGHAT and FQNNGV. Deletions cut 1 base from V and 6 bases from J, with 16 bases between.